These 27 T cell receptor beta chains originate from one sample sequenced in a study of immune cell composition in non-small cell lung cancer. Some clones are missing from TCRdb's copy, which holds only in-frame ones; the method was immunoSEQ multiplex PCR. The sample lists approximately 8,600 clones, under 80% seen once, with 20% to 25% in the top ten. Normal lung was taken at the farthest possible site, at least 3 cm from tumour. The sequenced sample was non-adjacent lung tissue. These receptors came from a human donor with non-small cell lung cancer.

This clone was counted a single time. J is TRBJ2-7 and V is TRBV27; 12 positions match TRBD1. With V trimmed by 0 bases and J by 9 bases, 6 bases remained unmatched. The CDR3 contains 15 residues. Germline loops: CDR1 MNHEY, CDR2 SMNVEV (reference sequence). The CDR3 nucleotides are TGTGCCAGCAGTTTATCGGGACAGGGGGCCGACGGGCAGTACTTC. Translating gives CASSLSGQGADGQYF.

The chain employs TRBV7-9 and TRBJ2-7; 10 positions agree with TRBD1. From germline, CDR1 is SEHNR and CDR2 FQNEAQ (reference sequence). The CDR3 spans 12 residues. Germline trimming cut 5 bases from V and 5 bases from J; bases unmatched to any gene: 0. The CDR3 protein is CASSGQGDEQYF. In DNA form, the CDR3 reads TGTGCCAGCAGCGGACAGGGGGACGAGCAGTACTTC. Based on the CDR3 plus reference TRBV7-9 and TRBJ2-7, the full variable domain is DTGVSQNPRHKITKRGQNVTFRCDPISEHNRLYWYRQTLGQGPEFLTYFQNEAQLEKSRLLSDRFSAERPKGSFSTLEIQRTEQGDSAMYLCASSGQGDEQYFGPGTRLTVT.

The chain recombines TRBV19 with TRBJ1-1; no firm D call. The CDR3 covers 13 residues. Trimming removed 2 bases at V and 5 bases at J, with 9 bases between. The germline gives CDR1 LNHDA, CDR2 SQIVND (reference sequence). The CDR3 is CASSISRGTEAFF. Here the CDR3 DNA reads TGTGCCAGTAGTATATCCCGAGGTACTGAAGCTTTCTTT.

The CDR3 bases are TGTGCCAGCTCACCGACGGGGGTGGGAAGGACAGATACGCAGTATTTT. Translation: CASSPTGVGRTDTQYF. V usage is TRBV18 and J usage is TRBJ2-3; D possibly corresponds to TRBD2 (6 bases). V gave up 3 bases and J gave up 3 bases, with 16 bases separating them. Looked up from germline, CDR1 is KGHSH and CDR2 is LQKENI. This CDR3 has 16 amino acids.

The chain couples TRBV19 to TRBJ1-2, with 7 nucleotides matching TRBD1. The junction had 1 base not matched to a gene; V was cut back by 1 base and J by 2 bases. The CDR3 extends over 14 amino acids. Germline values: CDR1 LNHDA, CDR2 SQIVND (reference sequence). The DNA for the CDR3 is TGTGCCAGTAGTATAGTCAGGGGGAACTATGGCTACACCTTC. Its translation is CASSIVRGNYGYTF.

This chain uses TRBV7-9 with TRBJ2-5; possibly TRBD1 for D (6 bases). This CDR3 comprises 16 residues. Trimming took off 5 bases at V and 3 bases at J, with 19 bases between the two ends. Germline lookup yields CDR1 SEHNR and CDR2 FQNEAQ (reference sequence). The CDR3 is CASSPAQGLGKETQYF. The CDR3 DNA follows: TGTGCCAGCAGCCCAGCACAGGGTTTAGGTAAAGAGACCCAGTACTTC.

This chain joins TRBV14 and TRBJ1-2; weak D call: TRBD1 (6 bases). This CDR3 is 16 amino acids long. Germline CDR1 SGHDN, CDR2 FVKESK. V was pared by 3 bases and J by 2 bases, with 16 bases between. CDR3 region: CASSQDQGYWNYGYTF. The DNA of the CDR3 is TGTGCCAGCAGCCAGGACCAGGGGTATTGGAACTATGGCTACACCTTC.

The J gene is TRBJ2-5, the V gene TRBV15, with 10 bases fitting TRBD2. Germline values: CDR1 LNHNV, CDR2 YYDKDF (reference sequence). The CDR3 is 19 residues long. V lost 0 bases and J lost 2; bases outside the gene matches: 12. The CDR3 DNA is TGTGCCACCAGCAGAGATCGGGAGGGTAGCGGGGGGCCTCAAGAGACCCAGTACTTC. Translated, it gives CATSRDREGSGGPQETQYF.

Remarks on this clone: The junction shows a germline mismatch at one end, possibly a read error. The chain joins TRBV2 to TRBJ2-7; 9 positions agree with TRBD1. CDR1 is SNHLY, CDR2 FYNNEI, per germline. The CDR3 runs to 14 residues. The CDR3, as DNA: TGTGCCAGCAGCGAAGTGGACAGGGGCCACGAGCAGTACTTC. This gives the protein CASSEVDRGHEQYF.

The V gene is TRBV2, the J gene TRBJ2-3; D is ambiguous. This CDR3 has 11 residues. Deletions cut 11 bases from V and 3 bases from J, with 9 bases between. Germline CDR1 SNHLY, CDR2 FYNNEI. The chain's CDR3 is CAFVATDTQYF. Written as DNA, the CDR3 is TGTGCCTTCGTCGCGACAGATACGCAGTATTTT.

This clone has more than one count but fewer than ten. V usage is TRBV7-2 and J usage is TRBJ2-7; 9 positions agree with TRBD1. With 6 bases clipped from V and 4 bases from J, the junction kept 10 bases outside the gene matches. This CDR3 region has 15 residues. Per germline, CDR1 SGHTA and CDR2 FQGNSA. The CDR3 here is CASSYKTGGGYEQYF. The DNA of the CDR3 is TGTGCCAGCAGTTACAAAACAGGGGGCGGGTACGAGCAGTACTTC.

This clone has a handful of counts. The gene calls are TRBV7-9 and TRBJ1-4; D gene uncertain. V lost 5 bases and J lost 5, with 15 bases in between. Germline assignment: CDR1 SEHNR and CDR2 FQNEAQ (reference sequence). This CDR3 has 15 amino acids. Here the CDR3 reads CASSRGASPNEKLFF. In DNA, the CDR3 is TGTGCCAGCAGCCGAGGCGCGAGCCCCAATGAAAAACTGTTTTTT.

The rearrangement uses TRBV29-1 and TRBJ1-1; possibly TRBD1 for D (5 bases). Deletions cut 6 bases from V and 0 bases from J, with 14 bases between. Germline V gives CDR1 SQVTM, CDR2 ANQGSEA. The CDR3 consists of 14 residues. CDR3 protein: CSVWRGAVNTEAFF. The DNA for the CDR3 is TGCAGCGTCTGGAGGGGCGCCGTGAACACTGAAGCTTTCTTT.

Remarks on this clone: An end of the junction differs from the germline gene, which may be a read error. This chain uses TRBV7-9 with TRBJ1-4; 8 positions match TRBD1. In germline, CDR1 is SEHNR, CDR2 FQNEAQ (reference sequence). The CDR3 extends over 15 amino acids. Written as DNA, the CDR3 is TGTGTCAGCAGCTTGCTTGGACAGGGTCTTGAAAAACTGTTTTTT. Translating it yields CVSSLLGQGLEKLFF.

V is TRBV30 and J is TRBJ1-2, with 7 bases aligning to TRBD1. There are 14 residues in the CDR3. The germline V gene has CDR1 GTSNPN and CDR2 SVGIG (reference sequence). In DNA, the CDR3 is TGTGCTGACACTTCTCCCAGGGACAGCTATGGCTACACCTTC. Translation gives CADTSPRDSYGYTF.

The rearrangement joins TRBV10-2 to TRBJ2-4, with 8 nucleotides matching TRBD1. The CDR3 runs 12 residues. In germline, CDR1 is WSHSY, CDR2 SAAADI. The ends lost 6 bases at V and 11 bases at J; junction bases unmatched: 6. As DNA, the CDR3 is TGCGCCAGCAGCCTGGGACAGGCCTTTCAGTACTTC. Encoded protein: CASSLGQAFQYF.

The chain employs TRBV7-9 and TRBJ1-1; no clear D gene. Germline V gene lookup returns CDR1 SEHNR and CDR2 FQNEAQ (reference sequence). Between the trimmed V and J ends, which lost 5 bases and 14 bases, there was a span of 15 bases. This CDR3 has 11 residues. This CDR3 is CASSLVQACFF. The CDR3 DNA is TGTGCCAGCAGCCTCGTTCAGGCATGCTTCTTT.

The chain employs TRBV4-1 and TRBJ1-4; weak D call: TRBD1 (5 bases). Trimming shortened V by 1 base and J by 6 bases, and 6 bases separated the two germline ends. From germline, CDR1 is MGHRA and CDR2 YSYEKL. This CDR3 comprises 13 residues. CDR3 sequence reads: CASSQAGDEKLFF. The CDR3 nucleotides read TGCGCCAGCAGCCAAGCGGGGGATGAAAAACTGTTTTTT.

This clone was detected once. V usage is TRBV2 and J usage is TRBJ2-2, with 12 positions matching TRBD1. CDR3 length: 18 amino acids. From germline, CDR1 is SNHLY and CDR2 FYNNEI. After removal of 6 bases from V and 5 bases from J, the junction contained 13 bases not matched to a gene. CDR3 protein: CASRGNTGQGARTGELFF. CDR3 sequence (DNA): TGTGCCAGCAGGGGTAACACGGGACAGGGGGCACGGACCGGGGAGCTGTTTTTT. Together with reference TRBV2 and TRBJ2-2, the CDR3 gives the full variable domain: EPEVTQTPSHQVTQMGQEVILRCVPISNHLYFYWYRQILGQKVEFLVSFYNNEISEKSEIFDDQFSVERPDGSNFTLKIRSTKLEDSAMYFCASRGNTGQGARTGELFFGEGSRLTVL.

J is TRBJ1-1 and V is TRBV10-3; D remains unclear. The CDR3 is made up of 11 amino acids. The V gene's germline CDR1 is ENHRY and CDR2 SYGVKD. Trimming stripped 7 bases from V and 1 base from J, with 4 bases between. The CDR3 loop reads CAITENTEAFF. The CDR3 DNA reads TGTGCCATCACAGAGAACACTGAAGCTTTCTTT.

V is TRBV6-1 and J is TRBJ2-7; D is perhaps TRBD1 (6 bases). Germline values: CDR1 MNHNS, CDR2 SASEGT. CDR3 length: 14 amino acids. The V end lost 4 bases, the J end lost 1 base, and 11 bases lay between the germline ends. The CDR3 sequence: CASSAGQISYEQYF. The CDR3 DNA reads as TGTGCCAGCAGTGCGGGACAAATTTCCTACGAGCAGTACTTC.

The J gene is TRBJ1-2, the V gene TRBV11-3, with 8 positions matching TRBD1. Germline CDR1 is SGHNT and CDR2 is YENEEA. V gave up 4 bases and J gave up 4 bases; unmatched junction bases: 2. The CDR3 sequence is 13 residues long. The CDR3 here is CASSSTGGYGYTF. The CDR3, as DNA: TGTGCCAGCAGCTCTACAGGGGGCTATGGCTACACCTTC.

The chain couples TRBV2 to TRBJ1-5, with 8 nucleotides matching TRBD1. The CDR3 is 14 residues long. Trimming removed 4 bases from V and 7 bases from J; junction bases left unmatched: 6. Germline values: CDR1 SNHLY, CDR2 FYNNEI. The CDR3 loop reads CASSGQGARQPQHF. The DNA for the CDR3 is TGTGCCAGCAGTGGTCAGGGGGCCCGGCAGCCCCAGCATTTT.

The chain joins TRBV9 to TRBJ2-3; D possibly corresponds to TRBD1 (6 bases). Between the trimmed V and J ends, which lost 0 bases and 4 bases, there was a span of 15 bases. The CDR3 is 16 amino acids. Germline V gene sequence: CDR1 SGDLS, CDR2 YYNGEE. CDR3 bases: TGTGCCAGCAGCGTAGGAACAGGGCGGCAGTCAGATACGCAGTATTTT. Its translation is CASSVGTGRQSDTQYF.

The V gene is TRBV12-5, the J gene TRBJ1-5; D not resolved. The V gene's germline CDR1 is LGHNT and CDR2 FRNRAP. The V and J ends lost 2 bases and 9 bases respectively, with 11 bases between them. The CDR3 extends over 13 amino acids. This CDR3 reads CASGLTLFGPQHF. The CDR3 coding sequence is TGTGCTAGTGGTTTGACCCTCTTCGGGCCCCAGCATTTT.

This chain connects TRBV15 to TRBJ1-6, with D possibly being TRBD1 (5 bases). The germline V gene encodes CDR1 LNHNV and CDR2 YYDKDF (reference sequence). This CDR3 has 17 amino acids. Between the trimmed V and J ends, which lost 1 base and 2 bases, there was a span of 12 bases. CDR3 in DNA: TGTGCCACCAGCAGAGTCCAGGGAGGGACCTATAATTCACCCCTCCACTTT. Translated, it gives CATSRVQGGTYNSPLHF.

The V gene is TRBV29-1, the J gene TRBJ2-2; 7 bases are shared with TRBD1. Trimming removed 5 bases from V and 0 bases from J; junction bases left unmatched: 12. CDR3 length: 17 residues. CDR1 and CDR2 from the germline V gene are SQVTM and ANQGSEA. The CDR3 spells CSVRDSASSANTGELFF. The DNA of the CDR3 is TGCAGCGTTCGGGACAGTGCCTCTTCCGCGAACACCGGGGAGCTGTTTTTT.